These 21 T cell receptor beta chains share one sample of origin, sequenced in a study of CD8 T cells in ankylosing spondylitis. TCRdb called the 5' RACE reads again in MiXCR, with one record for every CDR3 protein. The table has 380,000 or so distinct CDR3 sequences, around 20% seen once. The sample comprised blood, either unsorted or a sorted T cell fraction (not recorded which). These receptors all stem from a male donor with ankylosing spondylitis or in good health (not recorded which).

This clonotype was seen a handful of times. The chain is built from TRBV29-1 and TRBJ2-5; D remains unclear. The CDR3 has 15 residues. Germline V CDR1 and CDR2: SQVTM, ANQGSEA. Trimming cost V 2 bases and J 5 bases, with 18 bases left between them. The CDR3 DNA is TGCAGCGTTGAACCCCCCCTCGGACGGGCGGAGACCCAGTACTTC. Amino acids: CSVEPPLGRAETQYF.

The chain uses TRBV28 and TRBJ2-7; 8 nucleotides agree with TRBD1. Germline CDR1 and CDR2: MDHEN and SYDVKM. The CDR3 is 13 residues long. The trim removed 6 bases at V and 11 bases at J, leaving 12 bases unmatched. The CDR3 DNA is TGTGCCAGCAGCTGGCAGGGGGCGGAAGAGAAGTACTTC. Translating gives CASSWQGAEEKYF.

The chain uses TRBV19 and TRBJ2-5; 8 bases match TRBD1. There are 14 residues in the CDR3. The V segment lost 5 bases and the J segment 5 bases; nucleotides outside the gene matches: 7. Germline lookup yields CDR1 LNHDA and CDR2 SQIVND (reference sequence). The CDR3, as DNA: TGTGCCAGTAGTGACGCAGGGGGCTGGGAGACCCAGTACTTC. Translated, it gives CASSDAGGWETQYF. Full variable domain (missing parts from reference TRBV19 and TRBJ2-5): DGGITQSPKYLFRKEGQNVTLSCEQNLNHDAMYWYRQDPGQGLRLIYYSQIVNDFQKGDIAEGYSVSREKKESFPLTVTSAQKNPTAFYLCASSDAGGWETQYFGPGTRLLVL.

In this sample, this clonotype turned up a few times. This chain uses TRBV12-5 with TRBJ2-3; no reliable D call. The CDR3 runs 13 residues. Germline-derived CDR1 and CDR2 are LGHNT and FRNRAP. The ends were cut back, 1 base at V and 2 bases at J, with 4 bases in the middle. CDR3 coding DNA: TGTGCTAGTGGTTTGGGAAACACAGATACGCAGTATTTT. Protein: CASGLGNTDTQYF.

This clonotype was seen more than once but under ten times. The DNA for the CDR3 is TGTGCCAGCAGCGCCGGCCGGACCTACAATGAGCAGTTCTTC. Protein: CASSAGRTYNEQFF. The V call is TRBV9, the J call TRBJ2-1, with D uncertain. CDR1 and CDR2 (germline): SGDLS, YYNGEE. The V and J ends lost 3 bases and 2 bases respectively, with 9 bases between them. This CDR3 is 14 amino acids long.

The table lists this clonotype with many counts. The V call is TRBV10-3, the J call TRBJ2-7; D gene uncertain. The CDR3 has 13 residues. Trimming removed 5 bases from V and 3 bases from J, with 11 bases in between. Germline CDR1 and CDR2: ENHRY and SYGVKD. CDR3 loop: CAISSDGYYEQYF. The CDR3 DNA reads TGTGCCATCAGTTCGGACGGATACTACGAGCAGTACTTC.

This sequence joins TRBV10-3 and TRBJ2-1; no clear D. This CDR3 region has 17 residues. Between the trimmed V and J ends, which lost 0 bases and 0 bases, there was a span of 12 bases. Germline V gene sequence: CDR1 ENHRY, CDR2 SYGVKD. CDR3 sequence reads: CAISESMSPSSYNEQFF. The CDR3 bases are TGTGCCATCAGTGAGTCGATGAGCCCGAGCTCCTACAATGAGCAGTTCTTC.

Only a few counts were recorded for this clonotype. V and J are TRBV5-1 and TRBJ2-3; 10 positions match TRBD1. The V gene end was trimmed by 3 bases and the J gene end by 3 bases; junction bases not matched to a gene: 1. Looked up from germline, CDR1 is SGHRS and CDR2 is YFSETQ. This CDR3 has 14 residues. The CDR3 reads CASSSDRGTDTQYF. The CDR3 DNA reads TGCGCCAGCAGCTCGGACAGGGGGACAGATACGCAGTATTTT.

This clonotype has more than one count but fewer than ten. The chain links TRBV6-2 or TRBV6-3 to TRBJ2-6; perhaps TRBD2 as D (5 bases). The CDR3 length is 16 residues. Trimming took 6 bases from V and 0 from J, leaving 12 bases between them. Looked up from germline, CDR1 is MNHEY and CDR2 is SVGEGT. In nucleotides, the CDR3 is TGTGCCAGCAGCTCCGGACTCTACTCTGGGGCCAACGTCCTGACTTTC. It specifies CASSSGLYSGANVLTF.

This clonotype was detected a few times. The V call is TRBV28, the J call TRBJ2-5, with 10 nucleotides matching TRBD1. With V trimmed by 3 bases and J by 5 bases, 15 bases remained unmatched. CDR3 length: 18 residues. The germline CDR1 and CDR2 sequences are MDHEN and SYDVKM. For the CDR3, the DNA is TGTGCCAGCAGTTTCTTCCGTCGCGGGACAGGGGAATGGGAGACCCAGTACTTC. Translation gives CASSFFRRGTGEWETQYF.

In its sample, this clonotype was seen a few times. The chain carries TRBV11-1 and TRBJ2-1; maybe TRBD2 (6 bases). The germline V and J ends were trimmed by 1 base and 2 bases, with 18 bases remaining between them. CDR3 size: 18 residues. Looked up from germline, CDR1 is SGHAT and CDR2 is FQDESV (reference sequence). The CDR3 DNA reads as TGTGCCAGCAGCTTAGGTGCTAGCGATTCCCATCCCTACAATGAGCAGTTCTTC. It encodes CASSLGASDSHPYNEQFF.

The chain joins TRBV12-5 to TRBJ2-2; D ambiguous. The germline V gene encodes CDR1 LGHNT and CDR2 FRNRAP. V lost 1 base, J lost 3 bases, and 0 bases lay in between. The CDR3 extends over 12 amino acids. The CDR3 DNA is TGTGCTAGTGGTTTGGACACCGGGGAGCTGTTTTTT. Translating it yields CASGLDTGELFF.

With respect to this clonotype: Compared with germline, one end of the junction differs, possibly owing to a read error. This chain links TRBV12-3 or TRBV12-4 with TRBJ2-5; 9 nucleotides match TRBD2. The CDR3 runs 18 residues. CDR3 amino acids: CAISFGESLAGFQETQYF. In DNA form, the CDR3 reads TGTGCCATCAGTTTCGGAGAAAGTCTAGCGGGGTTTCAAGAGACCCAGTACTTC.

This clonotype was counted only a few times. The chain carries TRBV5-1 and TRBJ2-3; 7 bases map to TRBD1. CDR1 is SGHRS, CDR2 YFSETQ, per germline. The CDR3 sequence is 17 residues long. V lost 0 bases and J lost 2; bases outside the gene matches: 9. In DNA form, the CDR3 reads TGCGCCAGCAGCTTGGCCGCCGACAGGGAGAACACAGATACGCAGTATTTT. Translating gives CASSLAADRENTDTQYF.

The chain employs TRBV4-2 and TRBJ2-1; 9 nucleotides line up with TRBD1. CDR1 is LGHNA, CDR2 YNFKEQ, per germline. V shed 4 bases and J 2 bases; nucleotides not matched to a gene: 12. This CDR3 region has 18 residues. CDR3: CASSPIGRGQGPYNEQFF. The CDR3 DNA reads TGTGCCAGCAGCCCGATCGGCCGCGGACAGGGGCCCTACAATGAGCAGTTCTTC.

The CDR3 nucleotides are TGCAGTGCCAAACCAGGGTCTGGCTATGGCTACACCTTC. Amino acids: CSAKPGSGYGYTF. The chain couples TRBV20-1 to TRBJ1-2, with D tentatively TRBD1 (5 bases). CDR1 and CDR2 (germline): DFQATT, SNEGSKA (reference sequence). This CDR3 spans 13 amino acids. The V gene lost 6 bases and the J gene lost 4 bases, with 15 bases spanning the gap.

The chain couples TRBV7-2 to TRBJ2-1; TRBD2 might be the D (5 bases). CDR3 length: 16 residues. V lost 0 bases and J lost 2, with 11 bases in between. Germline CDR1 SGHTA, CDR2 FQGNSA. The CDR3 here is CASSLAADPTYNEQFF. DNA of the CDR3: TGTGCCAGCAGCTTAGCAGCGGATCCTACCTACAATGAGCAGTTCTTC. Full variable domain (remainder filled in from reference TRBV7-2 and TRBJ2-1): GAGVSQSPSNKVTEKGKDVELRCDPISGHTALYWYRQSLGQGLEFLIYFQGNSAPDKSGLPSDRFSAERTGGSVSTLTIQRTQQEDSAVYLCASSLAADPTYNEQFFGPGTRLTVL.

There are a few counts of this clonotype. V usage is TRBV10-3 and J usage is TRBJ2-2; D uncertain. The CDR3 sequence is 15 residues long. CDR1 ENHRY and CDR2 SYGVKD come from the germline V gene. V shed 6 bases and J shed 2 bases, with 13 bases lying between them. In nucleotides, the CDR3 is TGTGCCATCAGACGAGAGTCCGGTAACACCGGGGAGCTGTTTTTT. As protein: CAIRRESGNTGELFF.

In this sample, this clonotype turned up a few times. The chain uses TRBV9 and TRBJ2-1; 7 nucleotides match TRBD1. Germline values: CDR1 SGDLS, CDR2 YYNGEE. V gave up 0 bases and J gave up 4 bases; unmatched junction bases: 1. The CDR3 runs 14 residues. This chain's CDR3 is CASSVGGQYNEQFF. DNA of the CDR3: TGTGCCAGCAGCGTAGGGGGACAGTACAATGAGCAGTTCTTC.

This clonotype occurred a few times. CDR3 residues: CSAEGINQPQHF. In nucleotides, the CDR3 is TGCAGTGCTGAAGGGATCAATCAGCCCCAGCATTTT. This rearrangement joins TRBV20-1 to TRBJ1-5, with no clear D. There are 12 residues in the CDR3. Trimming took 5 bases from V and 3 from J, leaving 8 bases between them. Germline V gene lookup returns CDR1 DFQATT and CDR2 SNEGSKA (reference sequence).

This rearrangement joins TRBV19 to TRBJ2-7, with D possibly being TRBD1 (5 bases). In germline, CDR1 is LNHDA, CDR2 SQIVND (reference sequence). CDR3 length: 12 amino acids. V shed 3 bases and J shed 6 bases, with 9 bases lying between them. The CDR3, as DNA: TGTGCCAGTAGTATCGTAGGGGCCGAGCAGTACTTC. Translation: CASSIVGAEQYF.